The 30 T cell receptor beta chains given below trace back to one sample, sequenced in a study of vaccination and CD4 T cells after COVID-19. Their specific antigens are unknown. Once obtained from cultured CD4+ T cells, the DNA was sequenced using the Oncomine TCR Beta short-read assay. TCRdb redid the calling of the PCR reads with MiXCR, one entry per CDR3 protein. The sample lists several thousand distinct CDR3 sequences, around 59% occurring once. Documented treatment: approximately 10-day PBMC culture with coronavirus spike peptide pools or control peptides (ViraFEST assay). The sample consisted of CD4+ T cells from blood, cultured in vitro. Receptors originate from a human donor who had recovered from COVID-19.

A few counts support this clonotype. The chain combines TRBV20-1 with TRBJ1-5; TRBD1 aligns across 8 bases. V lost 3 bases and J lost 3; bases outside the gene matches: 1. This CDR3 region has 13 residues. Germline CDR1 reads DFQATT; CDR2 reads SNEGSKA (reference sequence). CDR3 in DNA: TGCAGTGCTAGGACAGGGGTCAATCAGCCCCAGCATTTT. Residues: CSARTGVNQPQHF.

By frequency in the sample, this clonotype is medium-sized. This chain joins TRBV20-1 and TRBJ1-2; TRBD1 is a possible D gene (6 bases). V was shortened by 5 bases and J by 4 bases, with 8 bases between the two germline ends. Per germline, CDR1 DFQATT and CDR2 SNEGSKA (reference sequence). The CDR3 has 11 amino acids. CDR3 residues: CSAPGVYGYTF. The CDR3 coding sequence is TGCAGTGCTCCAGGGGTCTATGGCTACACCTTC.

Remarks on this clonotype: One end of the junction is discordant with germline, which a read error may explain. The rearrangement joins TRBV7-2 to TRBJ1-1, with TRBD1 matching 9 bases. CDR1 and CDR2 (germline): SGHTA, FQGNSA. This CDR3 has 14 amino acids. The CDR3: CASSFDRGNTKAFF. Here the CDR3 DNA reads TGTGCCAGCAGCTTCGACAGGGGGAACACTAAAGCTTTCTTT.

CDR3 nucleotides: TGCAGTGCTAGAGATGGCGTGGACTATGGCTACACCTTC. Amino acids: CSARDGVDYGYTF. The gene calls are TRBV20-1 and TRBJ1-2, with D uncertain. There are 13 residues in the CDR3. V was trimmed by 0 bases and J by 3 bases, leaving 8 bases between them. Germline V gene lookup returns CDR1 DFQATT and CDR2 SNEGSKA (reference sequence).

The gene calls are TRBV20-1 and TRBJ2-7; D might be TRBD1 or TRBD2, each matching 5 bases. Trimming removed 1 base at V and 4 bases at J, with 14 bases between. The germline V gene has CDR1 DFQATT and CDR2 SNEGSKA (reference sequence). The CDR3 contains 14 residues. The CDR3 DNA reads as TGCAGTGCTAGAGGAGAGCGGTGGGGGTACGAGCAGTACTTC. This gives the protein CSARGERWGYEQYF.

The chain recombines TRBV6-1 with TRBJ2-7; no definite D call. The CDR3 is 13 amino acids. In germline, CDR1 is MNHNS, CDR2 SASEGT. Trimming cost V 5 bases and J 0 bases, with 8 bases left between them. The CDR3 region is CASSTLYSYEQYF. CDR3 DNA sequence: TGTGCCAGCAGTACGCTTTACTCCTACGAGCAGTACTTC.

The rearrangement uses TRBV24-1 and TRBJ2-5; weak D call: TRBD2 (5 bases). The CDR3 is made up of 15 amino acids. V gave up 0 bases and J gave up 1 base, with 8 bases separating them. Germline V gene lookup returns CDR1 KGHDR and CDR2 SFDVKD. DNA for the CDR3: TGTGCCACCAGTGATTTGGGCAGCGGCCAAGAGACCCAGTACTTC. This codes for CATSDLGSGQETQYF.

The CDR3 DNA is TGTGCCAGCAGTCCGGCAGGGCTCGGCACTGAAGCTTTCTTT. Amino acid sequence: CASSPAGLGTEAFF. The chain has TRBV6-4 and TRBJ1-1; D possibly corresponds to TRBD1 (5 bases). The CDR3 length is 14 residues. Per the germline V gene, CDR1 is MRHNA and CDR2 is SNTAGT. Trimming removed 5 bases at V and 4 bases at J, with 14 bases between.

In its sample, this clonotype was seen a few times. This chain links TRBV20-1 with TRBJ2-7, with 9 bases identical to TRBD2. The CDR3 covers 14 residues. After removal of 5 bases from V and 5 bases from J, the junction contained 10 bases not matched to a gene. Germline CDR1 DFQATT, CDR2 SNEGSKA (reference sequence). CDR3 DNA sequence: TGCAGTGCTCCTCTAGCGGGAACAACGCACGAGCAGTACTTC. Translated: CSAPLAGTTHEQYF.

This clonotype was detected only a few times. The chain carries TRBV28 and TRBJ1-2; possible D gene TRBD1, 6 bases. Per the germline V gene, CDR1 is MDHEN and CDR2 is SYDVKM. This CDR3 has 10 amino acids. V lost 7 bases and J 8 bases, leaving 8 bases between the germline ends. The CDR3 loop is CASTGEGYTF. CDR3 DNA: TGTGCCAGCACAGGGGAAGGCTACACCTTC.

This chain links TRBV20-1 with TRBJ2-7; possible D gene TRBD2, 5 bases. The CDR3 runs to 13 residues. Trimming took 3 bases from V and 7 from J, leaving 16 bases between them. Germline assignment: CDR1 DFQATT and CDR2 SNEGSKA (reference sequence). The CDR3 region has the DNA TGCAGTGCTAGGCCGGGGTACTCTCAAGAGCAGTACTTC. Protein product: CSARPGYSQEQYF.

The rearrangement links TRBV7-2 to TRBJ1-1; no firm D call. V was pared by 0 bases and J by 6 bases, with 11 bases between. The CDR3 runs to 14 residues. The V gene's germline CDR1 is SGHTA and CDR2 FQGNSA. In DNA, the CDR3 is TGTGCCAGCAGCTTAGCCACAGCACCCTCTGAAGCTTTCTTT. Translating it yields CASSLATAPSEAFF.

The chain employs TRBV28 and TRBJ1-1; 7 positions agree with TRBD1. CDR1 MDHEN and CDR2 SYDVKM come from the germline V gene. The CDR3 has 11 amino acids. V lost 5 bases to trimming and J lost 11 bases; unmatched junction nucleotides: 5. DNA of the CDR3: TGTGCCAGCAGTCCCAGGGGGAAGGCTTTCTTT. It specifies CASSPRGKAFF. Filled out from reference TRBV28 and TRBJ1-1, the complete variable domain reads DVKVTQSSRYLVKRTGEKVFLECVQDMDHENMFWYRQDPGLGLRLIYFSYDVKMKEKGDIPEGYSVSREKKERFSLILESASTNQTSMYLCASSPRGKAFFGQGTRLTVV.

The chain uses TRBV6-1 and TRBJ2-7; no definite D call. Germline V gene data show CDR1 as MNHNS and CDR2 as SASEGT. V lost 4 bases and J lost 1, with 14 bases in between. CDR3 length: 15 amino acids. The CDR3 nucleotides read TGTGCCAGCAGTGCGCTAATAACTTCGTCCTACGAGCAGTACTTC. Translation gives CASSALITSSYEQYF.

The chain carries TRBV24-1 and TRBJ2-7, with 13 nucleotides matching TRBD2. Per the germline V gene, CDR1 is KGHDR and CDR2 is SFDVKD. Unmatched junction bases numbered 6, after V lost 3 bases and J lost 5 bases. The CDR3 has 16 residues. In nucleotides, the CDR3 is TGTGCCACCAGTGATGCTGGGACTAGCGGGATACACGAGCAGTACTTC. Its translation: CATSDAGTSGIHEQYF.

In DNA, the CDR3 is TGTGCCAGCAGCTTAGGGTCAGCGGGAGGCGAGCAGTACTTC. Its protein product is CASSLGSAGGEQYF. This chain uses TRBV7-2 with TRBJ2-7; 9 positions agree with TRBD2. V lost 1 base and J lost 6; bases outside the gene matches: 4. CDR3 size: 14 residues. Germline CDR1 is SGHTA and CDR2 is FQGNSA.

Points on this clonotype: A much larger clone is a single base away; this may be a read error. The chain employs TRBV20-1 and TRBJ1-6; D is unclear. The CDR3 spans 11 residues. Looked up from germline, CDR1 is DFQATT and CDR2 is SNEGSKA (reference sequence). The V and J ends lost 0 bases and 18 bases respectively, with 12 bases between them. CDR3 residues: CSARDRLTPHF. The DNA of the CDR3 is TGCAGTGCTAGAGATCGATTGACCCCCCACTTT.

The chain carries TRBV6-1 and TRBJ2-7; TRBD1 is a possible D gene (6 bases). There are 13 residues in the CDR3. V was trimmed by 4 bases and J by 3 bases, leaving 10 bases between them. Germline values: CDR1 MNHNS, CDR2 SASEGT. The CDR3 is CASSVRDNYEQYF. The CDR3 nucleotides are TGTGCCAGCAGTGTCCGGGACAACTACGAGCAGTACTTC.

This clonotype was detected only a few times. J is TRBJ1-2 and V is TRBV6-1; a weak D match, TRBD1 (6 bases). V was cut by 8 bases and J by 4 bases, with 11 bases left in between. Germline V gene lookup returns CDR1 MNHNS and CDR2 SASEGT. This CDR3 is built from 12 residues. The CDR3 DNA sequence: TGTGCCAGCGGCCAGGGGAGCTATGGCTACACCTTC. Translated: CASGQGSYGYTF.

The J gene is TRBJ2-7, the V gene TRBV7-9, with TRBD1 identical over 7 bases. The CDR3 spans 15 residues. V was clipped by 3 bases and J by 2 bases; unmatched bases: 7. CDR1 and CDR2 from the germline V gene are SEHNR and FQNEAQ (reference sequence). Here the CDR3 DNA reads TGTGCCAGCAGCTTCATACAGGGGCCCGCCTACGAGCAGTACTTC. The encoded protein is CASSFIQGPAYEQYF.

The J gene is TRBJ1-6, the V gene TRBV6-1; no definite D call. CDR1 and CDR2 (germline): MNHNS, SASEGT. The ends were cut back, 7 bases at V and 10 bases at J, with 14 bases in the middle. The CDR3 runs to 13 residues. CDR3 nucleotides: TGTGCCAGCACCTCTCAGAGCCTCTCACCCCTCCACTTT. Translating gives CASTSQSLSPLHF.

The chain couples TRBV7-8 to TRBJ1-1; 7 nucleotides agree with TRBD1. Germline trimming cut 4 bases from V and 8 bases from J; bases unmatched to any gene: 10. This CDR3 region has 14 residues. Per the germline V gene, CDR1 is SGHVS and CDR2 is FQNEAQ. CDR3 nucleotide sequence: TGTGCCAGCAGCTACCGACAGGGTAGGGGAGAAGCTTTCTTT. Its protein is CASSYRQGRGEAFF.

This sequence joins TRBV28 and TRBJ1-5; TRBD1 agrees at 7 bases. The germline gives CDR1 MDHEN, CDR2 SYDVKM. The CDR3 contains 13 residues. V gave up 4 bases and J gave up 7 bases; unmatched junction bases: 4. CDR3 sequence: CASSYRGGQPQHF. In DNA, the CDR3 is TGTGCCAGCAGTTACAGGGGCGGGCAGCCCCAGCATTTT.

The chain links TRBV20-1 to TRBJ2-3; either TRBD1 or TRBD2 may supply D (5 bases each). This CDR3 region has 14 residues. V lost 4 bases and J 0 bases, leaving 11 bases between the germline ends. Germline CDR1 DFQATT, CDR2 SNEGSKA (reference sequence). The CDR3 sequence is CSATGSGSTDTQYF. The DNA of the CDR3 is TGCAGTGCTACAGGGAGCGGAAGCACAGATACGCAGTATTTT.

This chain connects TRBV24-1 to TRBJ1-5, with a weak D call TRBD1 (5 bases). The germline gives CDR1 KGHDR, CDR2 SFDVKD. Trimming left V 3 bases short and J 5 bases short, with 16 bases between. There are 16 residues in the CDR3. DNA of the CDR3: TGTGCCACCAGTGATGGGGCCTTCGGGCCAGATCAGCCCCAGCATTTT. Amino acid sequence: CATSDGAFGPDQPQHF.

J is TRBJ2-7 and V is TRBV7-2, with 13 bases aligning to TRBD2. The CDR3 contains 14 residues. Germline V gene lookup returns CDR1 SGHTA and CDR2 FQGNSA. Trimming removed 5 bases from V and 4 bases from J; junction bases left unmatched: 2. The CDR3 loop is CASSRTSGSYEQYF. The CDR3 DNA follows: TGTGCCAGCAGCAGGACTAGCGGGAGTTACGAGCAGTACTTC.

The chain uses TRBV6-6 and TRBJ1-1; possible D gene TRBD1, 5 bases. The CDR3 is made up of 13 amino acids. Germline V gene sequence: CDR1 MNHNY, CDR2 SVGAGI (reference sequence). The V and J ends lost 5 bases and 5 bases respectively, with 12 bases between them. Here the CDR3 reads CASSVIWGTEAFF. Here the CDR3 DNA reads TGTGCCAGCAGTGTCATCTGGGGGACTGAAGCTTTCTTT.

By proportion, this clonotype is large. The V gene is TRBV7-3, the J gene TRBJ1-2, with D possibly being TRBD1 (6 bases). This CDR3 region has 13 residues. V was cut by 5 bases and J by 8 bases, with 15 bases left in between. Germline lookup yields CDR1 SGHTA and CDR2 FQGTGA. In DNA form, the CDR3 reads TGTGCCAGCAGCCCTGGCGGGGGCGGGGGCTACACCTTC. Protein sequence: CASSPGGGGGYTF.

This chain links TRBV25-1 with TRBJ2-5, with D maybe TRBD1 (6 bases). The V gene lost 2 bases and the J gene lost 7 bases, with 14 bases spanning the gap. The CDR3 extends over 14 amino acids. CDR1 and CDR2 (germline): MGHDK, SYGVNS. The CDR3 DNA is TGTGCCAGCAGTGAAGGGACACTGAGGGGGACCCAGTACTTC. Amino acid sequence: CASSEGTLRGTQYF.

DNA for the CDR3: TGTGCCAGCAGCCGAACAGGGGGAGGGGGCTACACCTTC. Protein product: CASSRTGGGGYTF. The chain employs TRBV6-1 and TRBJ1-2; 8 bases are shared with TRBD1. Germline CDR1 reads MNHNS; CDR2 reads SASEGT. V lost 6 bases, J lost 8 bases, and 8 bases stayed unmatched. This CDR3 spans 13 amino acids.